A selection of T cell receptor beta chains follows, all from one sample in a study of technical replicates of blood from a handful of donors. The method was immunoSEQ multiplex PCR; TCRdb's version includes in-frame clones alone and lacks a portion of them. The table shows roughly 79,000 clones, with approximately 96% occurring only once. Sequenced input: T cells isolated from PBMCs. The receptors stem from a human donor in good health. Each CDR3 is given with its conserved first and last residue. The D gene is left open where the match is weak. Part of the rows lack a size; the others show once, few, many or a class for expanded clones.

d_gene: -; j_gene: TRBJ2-3; abundance: -; v_gene: TRBV14; CDR3aa: CASRRGSPDTQYF; CDR3nt: TGTGCCAGCAGAAGAGGTTCCCCAGATACGCAGTATTTT
d_gene: TRBD1; j_gene: TRBJ2-5; abundance: -; v_gene: TRBV6-5; CDR3aa: CASSQSTGGETQYF; CDR3nt: TGTGCCAGCAGTCAATCAACAGGGGGAGAGACCCAGTACTTC
d_gene: TRBD2; j_gene: TRBJ2-1; abundance: -; v_gene: TRBV5-6; CDR3aa: CASSFWWASGGDNEQFF; CDR3nt: TGTGCCAGCAGCTTCTGGTGGGCTAGCGGAGGGGACAATGAGCAGTTCTTC
d_gene: -; j_gene: TRBJ2-2; abundance: -; v_gene: TRBV7-3; CDR3aa: CASSSQGRGTGELFF; CDR3nt: TGTGCCAGCAGCTCCCAGGGAAGGGGGACCGGGGAGCTGTTTTTT
d_gene: TRBD2; j_gene: TRBJ2-3; abundance: -; v_gene: TRBV6-1; CDR3aa: CASSPLAGGRDTQYF; CDR3nt: TGTGCCAGCAGTCCTCTAGCGGGAGGCAGGGATACGCAGTATTTT
d_gene: TRBD1; j_gene: TRBJ1-1; abundance: once; v_gene: TRBV5-4; CDR3aa: CASSWTGSNTEAFF; CDR3nt: TGTGCCAGCAGCTGGACAGGATCTAACACTGAAGCTTTCTTT
d_gene: TRBD1; j_gene: TRBJ2-1; abundance: -; v_gene: TRBV27; CDR3aa: CASSWDRGHYNEQFF; CDR3nt: TGTGCCAGCAGTTGGGACAGGGGACACTACAATGAGCAGTTCTTC
d_gene: -; j_gene: TRBJ1-2; abundance: -; v_gene: TRBV30; CDR3aa: CAWSGGEGYTF; CDR3nt: TGTGCCTGGAGTGGTGGGGAGGGCTACACCTTC
d_gene: TRBD1; j_gene: TRBJ1-1; abundance: -; v_gene: TRBV13; CDR3aa: CASSSPGTGGSTEAFF; CDR3nt: TGTGCCAGCAGCTCCCCCGGGACAGGGGGAAGCACTGAAGCTTTCTTT
d_gene: -; j_gene: TRBJ1-2; abundance: -; v_gene: TRBV6-1; CDR3aa: CASSEVSDYGYTF; CDR3nt: TGTGCCAGCAGTGAAGTCTCGGACTATGGCTACACCTTC
d_gene: TRBD2; j_gene: TRBJ2-1; abundance: -; v_gene: TRBV13; CDR3aa: CASSSGRDYYNEQFF; CDR3nt: TGTGCCAGCAGCTCGGGACGGGACTACTACAATGAGCAGTTCTTC
d_gene: TRBD1; j_gene: TRBJ2-5; abundance: -; v_gene: TRBV25-1; CDR3aa: CASSGDRVQETQYF; CDR3nt: TGTGCCAGCAGTGGGGACAGGGTTCAGGAGACCCAGTACTTC
d_gene: TRBD2; j_gene: TRBJ2-2; abundance: -; v_gene: TRBV7-9; CDR3aa: CASSLAISGTYTGELFF; CDR3nt: TGTGCCAGCAGCTTAGCCATAAGCGGGACGTACACCGGGGAGCTGTTTTTT
d_gene: -; j_gene: TRBJ2-1; abundance: -; v_gene: TRBV25-1; CDR3aa: CASSEQISYNEQFF; CDR3nt: TGTGCCAGCAGTGAACAGATATCCTACAATGAGCAGTTCTTC
d_gene: -; j_gene: TRBJ2-1; abundance: -; v_gene: TRBV7-8; CDR3aa: CASSRSGIYNEQFF; CDR3nt: TGTGCCAGCAGCCGGTCAGGCATCTACAATGAGCAGTTCTTC
d_gene: TRBD1; j_gene: TRBJ2-3; abundance: -; v_gene: TRBV13; CDR3aa: CASSPGQGATDTQYF; CDR3nt: TGTGCCAGCAGCCCAGGACAGGGGGCTACAGATACGCAGTATTTT
d_gene: TRBD1; j_gene: TRBJ2-7; abundance: once; v_gene: TRBV9; CDR3aa: CASSGQGDGSEQYF; CDR3nt: TGTGCCAGCAGCGGTCAGGGGGATGGTTCCGAGCAGTACTTC
d_gene: TRBD2; j_gene: TRBJ2-1; abundance: few; v_gene: TRBV5-1; CDR3aa: CASSRLAADNEQFF; CDR3nt: TGCGCCAGCAGCCGTCTAGCGGCCGACAACGAGCAGTTCTTC
d_gene: -; j_gene: TRBJ1-2; abundance: -; v_gene: TRBV6-5; CDR3aa: CASSSLYYGYTF; CDR3nt: TGTGCCAGCAGTTCCCTCTACTATGGCTACACCTTC
d_gene: -; j_gene: TRBJ1-2; abundance: -; v_gene: TRBV7-2; CDR3aa: CASSLAPAFPGDYGYTF; CDR3nt: TGTGCCAGCAGCTTAGCTCCCGCTTTTCCAGGGGATTATGGCTACACCTTC
d_gene: TRBD1; j_gene: TRBJ2-7; abundance: -; v_gene: TRBV27; CDR3aa: CASGRQGAPQYF; CDR3nt: TGTGCCAGCGGGCGACAGGGGGCGCCCCAGTACTTC
d_gene: -; j_gene: TRBJ2-7; abundance: -; v_gene: TRBV4-1; CDR3aa: CASSRSPVEEQYF; CDR3nt: TGCGCCAGCAGCCGATCTCCGGTAGAAGAGCAGTACTTC
d_gene: TRBD1; j_gene: TRBJ2-7; abundance: -; v_gene: TRBV4-3; CDR3aa: CASSQDRGQGSRKQYF; CDR3nt: TGCGCCAGCAGCCAAGATCGGGGACAGGGGTCCCGGAAGCAGTACTTC
d_gene: -; j_gene: TRBJ1-2; abundance: -; v_gene: TRBV2; CDR3aa: CASRGTNLYGYTF; CDR3nt: TGTGCCAGCAGAGGGACAAACCTCTATGGCTACACCTTC
d_gene: TRBD2; j_gene: TRBJ2-1; abundance: -; v_gene: TRBV29-1; CDR3aa: CSAYRDAGLDNEQFF; CDR3nt: TGCAGCGCTTACCGGGACGCAGGACTAGACAATGAGCAGTTCTTC
d_gene: TRBD1; j_gene: TRBJ2-7; abundance: -; v_gene: TRBV19; CDR3aa: CASSIPGTGAEQYF; CDR3nt: TGTGCCAGTAGTATCCCCGGGACAGGGGCCGAGCAGTACTTC
d_gene: -; j_gene: TRBJ1-3; abundance: -; v_gene: TRBV2; CDR3aa: CASRGGWDGNTIYF; CDR3nt: TGTGCCAGCAGGGGAGGGTGGGACGGAAACACCATATATTTT
d_gene: -; j_gene: TRBJ1-1; abundance: -; v_gene: TRBV9; CDR3aa: CASSVGAEAFF; CDR3nt: TGTGCCAGCAGCGTAGGCGCTGAAGCTTTCTTT
d_gene: -; j_gene: TRBJ2-7; abundance: -; v_gene: TRBV2; CDR3aa: CASRLSGTKSYEQYF; CDR3nt: TGTGCCAGCAGACTTTCCGGGACAAAGTCCTACGAGCAGTACTTC
d_gene: -; j_gene: TRBJ2-3; abundance: once; v_gene: TRBV7-9; CDR3aa: CASSLVGDTQYF; CDR3nt: TGTGCCAGCAGCTTAGTCGGGGATACGCAGTATTTT
d_gene: -; j_gene: TRBJ2-7; abundance: -; v_gene: TRBV27; CDR3aa: CASSLDRGYEQYF; CDR3nt: TGTGCCAGCAGTTTAGATCGGGGGTACGAGCAGTACTTC
d_gene: -; j_gene: TRBJ1-2; abundance: -; v_gene: TRBV21-1; CDR3aa: CARERQGYTF; CDR3nt: TGTGCCAGGGAAAGACAGGGCTACACCTTC
d_gene: -; j_gene: TRBJ1-1; abundance: -; v_gene: TRBV29-1; CDR3aa: CSVGGGLDMNTEAFF; CDR3nt: TGCAGCGTTGGTGGGGGGTTAGATATGAACACTGAAGCTTTCTTT
d_gene: -; j_gene: TRBJ1-1; abundance: -; v_gene: TRBV6-6; CDR3aa: CASITQGILKGEAFF; CDR3nt: TGTGCCAGCATCACGCAGGGGATTTTAAAAGGTGAAGCTTTCTTT
d_gene: -; j_gene: TRBJ1-3; abundance: -; v_gene: TRBV7-9; CDR3aa: CANRQGNTIYF; CDR3nt: TGTGCCAACAGACAGGGAAACACCATATATTTT
d_gene: TRBD2; j_gene: TRBJ2-3; abundance: -; v_gene: TRBV30; CDR3aa: CACGDGLAGTDTQYF; CDR3nt: TGTGCCTGTGGCGATGGACTAGCCGGGACAGATACGCAGTATTTT